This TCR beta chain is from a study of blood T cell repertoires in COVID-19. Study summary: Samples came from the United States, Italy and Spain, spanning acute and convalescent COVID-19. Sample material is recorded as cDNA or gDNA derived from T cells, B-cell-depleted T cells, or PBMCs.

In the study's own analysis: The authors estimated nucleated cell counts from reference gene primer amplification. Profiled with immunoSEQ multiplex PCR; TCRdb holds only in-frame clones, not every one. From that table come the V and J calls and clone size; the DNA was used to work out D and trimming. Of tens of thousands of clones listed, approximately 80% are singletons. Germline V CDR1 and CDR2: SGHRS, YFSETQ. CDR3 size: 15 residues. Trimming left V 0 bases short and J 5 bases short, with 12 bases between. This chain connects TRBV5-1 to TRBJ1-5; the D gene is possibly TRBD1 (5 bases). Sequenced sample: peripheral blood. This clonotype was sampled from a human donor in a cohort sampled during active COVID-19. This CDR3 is CASSLASGGDQPQHF. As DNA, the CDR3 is TGCGCCAGCAGCTTGGCCTCGGGGGGGGATCAGCCCCAGCATTTT.